The 3 T cell receptor beta chains below were found in one sample sequenced in a study of T cells expressing NK-cell markers. TCRdb re-called the 5' RACE reads; one entry per CDR3 protein, DNA not given. The sample table includes 150,000 to 200,000 distinct CDR3 sequences. The source material was blood T cells: a sorted CD56 or NKG2C T cell subset, CD4+ or CD8+ T cells, or bulk PBMC T cells (not recorded which). These receptors were collected from a woman aged 18 to 75 in good health.

CDR3 in amino acids: CATSDHFGTVGTDTQYF. This chain joins TRBV24-1 and TRBJ2-3; TCRdb designates TRBD1, a call that cannot be tested without DNA. The length of the CDR3 is 17 residues. In germline, CDR1 is KGHDR, CDR2 SFDVKD.

The V and J genes are TRBV3-1 and TRBJ2-4; TCRdb reports TRBD2, a call that lacks DNA to check it against. Germline values: CDR1 LGHDT, CDR2 YNNKEL (reference sequence). CDR3 length equals 15 residues. The CDR3 protein is CASSRDLLAKNIQYF. Combining the CDR3 with reference TRBV3-1 and TRBJ2-4 gives the whole variable domain DTAVSQTPKYLVTQMGNDKSIKCEQNLGHDTMYWYKQDSKKFLKIMFSYNNKELIINETVPNRFSPKSPDKAHLNLHINSLELGDSAVYFCASSRDLLAKNIQYFGAGTRLSVL.

The chain couples TRBV7-9 to TRBJ2-1; TCRdb's D call, TRBD2, is unchecked because there is no DNA. CDR1 is SEHNR, CDR2 FQNEAQ, per germline (reference sequence). There are 17 residues in the CDR3. CDR3 region: CASSLGPSDLSYNEQFF.